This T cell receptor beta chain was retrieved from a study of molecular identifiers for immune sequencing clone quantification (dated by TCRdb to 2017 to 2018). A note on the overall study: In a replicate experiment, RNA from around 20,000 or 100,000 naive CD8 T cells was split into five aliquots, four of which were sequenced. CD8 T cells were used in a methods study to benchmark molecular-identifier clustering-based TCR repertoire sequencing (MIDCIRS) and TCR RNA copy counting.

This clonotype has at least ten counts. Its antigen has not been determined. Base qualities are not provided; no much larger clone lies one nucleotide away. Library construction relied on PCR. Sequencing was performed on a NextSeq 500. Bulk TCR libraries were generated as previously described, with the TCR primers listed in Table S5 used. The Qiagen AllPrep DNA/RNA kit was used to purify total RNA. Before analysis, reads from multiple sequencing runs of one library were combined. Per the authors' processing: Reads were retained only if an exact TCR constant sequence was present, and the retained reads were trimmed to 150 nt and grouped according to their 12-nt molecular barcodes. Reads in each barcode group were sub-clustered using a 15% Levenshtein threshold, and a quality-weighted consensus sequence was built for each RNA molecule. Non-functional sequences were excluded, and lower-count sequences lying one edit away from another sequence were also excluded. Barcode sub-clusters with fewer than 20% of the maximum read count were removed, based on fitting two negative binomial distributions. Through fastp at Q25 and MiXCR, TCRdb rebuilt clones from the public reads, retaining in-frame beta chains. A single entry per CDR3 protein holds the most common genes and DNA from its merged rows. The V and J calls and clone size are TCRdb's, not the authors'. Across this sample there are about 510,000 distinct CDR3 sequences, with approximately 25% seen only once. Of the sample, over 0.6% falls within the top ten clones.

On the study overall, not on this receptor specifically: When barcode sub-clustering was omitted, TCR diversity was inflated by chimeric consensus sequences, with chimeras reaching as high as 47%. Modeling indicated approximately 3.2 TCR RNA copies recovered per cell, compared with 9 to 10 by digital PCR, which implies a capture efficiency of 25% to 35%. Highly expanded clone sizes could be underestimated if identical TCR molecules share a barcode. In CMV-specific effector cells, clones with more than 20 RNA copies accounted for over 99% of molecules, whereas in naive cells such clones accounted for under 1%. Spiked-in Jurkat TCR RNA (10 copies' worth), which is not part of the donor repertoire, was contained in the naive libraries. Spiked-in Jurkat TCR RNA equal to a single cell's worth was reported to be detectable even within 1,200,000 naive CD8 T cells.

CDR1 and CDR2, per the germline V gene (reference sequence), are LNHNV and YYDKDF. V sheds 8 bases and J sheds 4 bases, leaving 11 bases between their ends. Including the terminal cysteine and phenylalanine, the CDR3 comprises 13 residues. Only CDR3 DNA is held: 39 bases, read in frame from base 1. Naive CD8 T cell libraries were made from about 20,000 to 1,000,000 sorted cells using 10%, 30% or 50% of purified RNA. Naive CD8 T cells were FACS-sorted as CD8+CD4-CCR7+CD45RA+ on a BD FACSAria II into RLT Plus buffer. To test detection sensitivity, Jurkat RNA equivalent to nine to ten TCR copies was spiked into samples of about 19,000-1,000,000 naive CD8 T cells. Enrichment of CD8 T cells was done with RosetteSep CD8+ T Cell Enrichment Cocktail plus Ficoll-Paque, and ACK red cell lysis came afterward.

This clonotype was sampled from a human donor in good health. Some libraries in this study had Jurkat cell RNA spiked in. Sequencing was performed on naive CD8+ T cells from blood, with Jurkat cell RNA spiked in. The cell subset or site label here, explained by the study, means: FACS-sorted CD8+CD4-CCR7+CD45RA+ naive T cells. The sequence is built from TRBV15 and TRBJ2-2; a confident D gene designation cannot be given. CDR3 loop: CATDGRTTGELFF. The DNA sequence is TGTGCCACCGACGGCAGGACCACCGGGGAGCTGTTTTTT. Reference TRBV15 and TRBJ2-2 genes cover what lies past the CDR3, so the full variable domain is DAMVIQNPRYQVTQFGKPVTLSCSQTLNHNVMYWYQQKSSQAPKLLFHYYDKDFNNEADTPDNFQSRRPNTSFCFLDIRSPGLGDTAMYLCATDGRTTGELFFGEGSRLTVL.